These T cell receptor beta chains were read from a single sample in a study of shared clonotypes between healthy human individuals. TCRdb's copy holds only in-frame clones and misses some; the assay was immunoSEQ multiplex PCR. The repertoire holds about 1.5 million clones, with around 97% as singletons. Sequenced: naive CD4+ T cells sorted from blood. All receptors derive from a man younger than 45 in good health. Each CDR3 is given with its conserved first and last residue. A D gene is named only where the DNA matches it firmly. Rows give clone size only sometimes, using once, few, many, or a class for an expanded clone.

TRBV18	NA	TRBJ1-2	NA	CASSLPRKNYGYTF	TGTGCCAGCTCACTCCCCAGGAAAAACTATGGCTACACCTTC
TRBV7-2	NA	TRBJ1-1	TRBD1	CASSRSGGTGNTEAFF	TGTGCCAGCAGCCGTTCCGGAGGGACAGGGAACACTGAAGCTTTCTTT
TRBV28	NA	TRBJ2-1	TRBD2	CASSPLAGEQFF	TGTGCCAGCAGTCCCCTAGCGGGAGAGCAGTTCTTC
TRBV27	NA	TRBJ2-7	TRBD2	CASSPWTSGRPYEQYF	TGTGCCAGCAGTCCATGGACTAGCGGGAGACCCTACGAGCAGTACTTC
TRBV7-9	NA	TRBJ1-5	NA	CASSLIQGRSNQPQHF	TGTGCCAGCAGCTTAATACAGGGTAGAAGCAATCAGCCCCAGCATTTT
TRBV5-1	NA	TRBJ2-5	NA	CASSLAAQPPETQYF	TGCGCCAGCAGCTTGGCGGCACAGCCCCCAGAGACCCAGTACTTC
TRBV7-8	NA	TRBJ1-5	NA	CASSLARGMGNQPQHF	TGTGCCAGCAGCTTAGCCCGAGGGATGGGTAATCAGCCCCAGCATTTT
TRBV7-3	NA	TRBJ2-7	NA	CASSLSGLAAGEQYF	TGTGCCAGCAGCTTGTCGGGACTCGCAGCTGGCGAGCAGTACTTC
TRBV4-1	NA	TRBJ1-5	NA	CASSQSWDQPQHF	TGCGCCAGCAGCCAGAGTTGGGATCAGCCCCAGCATTTT
TRBV4-1	NA	TRBJ2-1	NA	CASSQVPLRRNEQFF	TGCGCCAGCAGCCAAGTTCCATTGAGGCGCAATGAGCAGTTCTTC
TRBV11-1	NA	TRBJ2-7	TRBD2	CASSFGGRGGEQYF	TGTGCCAGCAGCTTCGGCGGGAGGGGCGGCGAGCAGTACTTC
TRBV19	NA	TRBJ1-5	NA	CASSILSGNGNQPQHF	TGTGCCAGTAGTATATTGTCGGGGAATGGCAATCAGCCCCAGCATTTT
TRBV29-1	NA	TRBJ1-4	NA	CSVPGGASGEKLFF	TGCAGCGTCCCCGGGGGGGCGTCTGGTGAAAAACTGTTTTTT
TRBV6-5	NA	TRBJ2-3	NA	CASSDDTQYF	TGTGCCAGCAGTGATGATACGCAGTATTTT
TRBV11-2	NA	TRBJ2-1	TRBD1	CASSLNARTGGLYEQFF	TGTGCCAGCAGCTTAAACGCACGGACAGGGGGCTTGTATGAGCAGTTCTTC
TRBV15	NA	TRBJ2-7	NA	CATSRLVGAYEQYF	TGTGCCACCAGCAGACTAGTTGGGGCCTACGAGCAGTACTTC
TRBV11-3	NA	TRBJ2-5	TRBD1	CASSDSSGTGEETQYF	TGTGCCAGCAGCGATTCATCCGGGACAGGGGAAGAGACCCAGTACTTC
TRBV28	NA	TRBJ2-3	NA	CASSLSFAGSLRTQYF	TGTGCCAGCAGTTTATCTTTCGCGGGATCACTCCGGACGCAGTATTTT
TRBV27	NA	TRBJ2-1	TRBD1	CASSLNRDRGISSYNEQFF	TGTGCCAGCAGTCTGAACCGGGACAGGGGCATTAGCTCCTACAATGAGCAGTTCTTC
TRBV28	few	TRBJ1-1	TRBD1	CASSPWTGTDPEAFF	TGTGCCAGCAGTCCATGGACCGGGACAGACCCTGAAGCTTTCTTT